This is a list of T cell receptor beta chains from one sample in a study of persistence of HIV-infected CD4 T cells. Profiled with immunoSEQ multiplex PCR; TCRdb holds only in-frame clones, not every one. The sample lists around 60,000 clones, 65% to 80% occurring once. These receptors have no known antigen. The sample here was CD4+ T cells sorted from PBMCs after approximately 19-hour stimulation, taken from a patient who received antiretroviral therapy. The receptors were gathered from an adult man with HIV who was CMV-seropositive. The CDR3 runs from the conserved cysteine through the conserved F or W. The D gene is left open where the match is weak. The size field is filled for only some rows; it gives once, few, many or a size class.

TRBV5-1	NA	TRBJ1-1	NA	CASSWGTGASTEAFF	TGCGCCAGCAGCTGGGGTACTGGGGCATCCACTGAAGCTTTCTTT
TRBV24-1	NA	TRBJ2-3	NA	CATSERQGITDTQYF	TGTGCCACCAGTGAGAGGCAGGGCATCACAGATACGCAGTATTTT
TRBV19	NA	TRBJ1-1	NA	CASSIGPRTFF	TGTGCCAGTAGTATAGGACCGAGAACTTTCTTT
TRBV9	TRBD1	TRBJ2-1	NA	CASSVEGQESPNNEQFF	TGTGCCAGCAGCGTAGAGGGACAGGAGTCCCCTAACAATGAGCAGTTCTTC
TRBV27	TRBD1	TRBJ2-2	few	CASRQRQGPTGELFF	TGTGCCAGCAGGCAGCGACAGGGCCCCACCGGGGAGCTGTTTTTT
TRBV28	TRBD2	TRBJ2-1	NA	CASSRTSGGSGEQFF	TGTGCCAGCAGTCGGACTAGCGGGGGGAGCGGTGAGCAGTTCTTC
TRBV3-1/TRBV3-2	TRBD2	TRBJ2-1	NA	CASSQAGSGGGSYNEQFF	TGTGCCAGCAGCCAAGCGGGATCGGGGGGTGGCTCCTACAATGAGCAGTTCTTC
TRBV11-3	NA	TRBJ2-2	NA	CASSFGTATGELFF	TGTGCCAGCAGCTTTGGGACGGCCACCGGGGAGCTGTTTTTT
TRBV5-1	NA	TRBJ1-2	NA	CASSPETGVYGYTF	TGCGCCAGCAGCCCGGAGACAGGAGTCTATGGCTACACCTTC
TRBV7-2	TRBD2	TRBJ2-7	NA	CASSSAGTSGGYEQYF	TGTGCCAGCAGCTCGGCCGGGACTAGCGGGGGTTACGAGCAGTACTTC
TRBV7-2	NA	TRBJ1-6	few	CASSLLSGSYNSPLHF	TGTGCCAGCAGCTTATTATCGGGATCCTATAATTCACCCCTCCACTTT
TRBV28	TRBD2	TRBJ2-3	NA	CASSLGGIGQYF	TGTGCCAGCAGTTTGGGGGGGATAGGGCAGTATTTT
TRBV5-1	NA	TRBJ2-3	NA	CASSSGTSYEGTQYF	TGCGCCAGCAGCTCCGGGACAAGTTATGAGGGTACGCAGTATTTT
TRBV28	NA	TRBJ1-5	NA	CASSPQGNSNQPQHF	TGTGCCAGCAGCCCTCAGGGGAACAGCAATCAGCCCCAGCATTTT
TRBV10-3	NA	TRBJ2-2	NA	CATTGTNTGELFF	TGTGCCACAACAGGGACGAACACCGGGGAGCTGTTTTTT
TRBV18	NA	TRBJ1-5	NA	CASSSENQPQHF	TGTGCCAGCTCATCTGAAAATCAGCCCCAGCATTTT
TRBV5-5	NA	TRBJ1-1	NA	CASSLDYSATEAFF	TGTGCCAGCAGCTTGGACTACTCGGCGACTGAAGCTTTCTTT
TRBV7-9	TRBD1	TRBJ1-4	NA	CASREDRPNEKLFF	TGTGCCAGCAGGGAGGACAGGCCTAATGAAAAACTGTTTTTT
TRBV6-2/TRBV6-3	TRBD1	TRBJ1-3	NA	CASSTPGTASGNTIYF	TGTGCCAGCAGCACCCCCGGGACAGCCTCTGGAAACACCATATATTTT
TRBV29-1	NA	TRBJ1-1	NA	CSVLTDYMNTEAFF	TGCAGCGTCCTCACGGACTATATGAACACTGAAGCTTTCTTT
TRBV18	NA	TRBJ2-5	NA	CASSPNQETQYF	TGTGCCAGCTCACCTAACCAAGAGACCCAGTACTTC
TRBV29-1	NA	TRBJ2-3	NA	CSVGSGGGGTDTQYF	TGCAGCGTTGGGTCTGGGGGCGGGGGCACAGATACGCAGTATTTT
TRBV3-1/TRBV3-2	NA	TRBJ1-1	NA	CASSQAGRSEAFF	TGTGCCAGCAGCCAAGCCGGACGGAGTGAAGCTTTCTTT
TRBV2	TRBD1	TRBJ1-2	once	CASTIQGNYGYTF	TGTGCCAGCACCATACAGGGGAACTATGGCTACACCTTC
TRBV4-2	NA	TRBJ1-3	NA	CASSQDPRNTIYF	TGTGCCAGCAGCCAAGACCCCCGAAACACCATATATTTT
TRBV7-3	TRBD1	TRBJ2-3	once	CASSLRAGGTTDTQYF	TGTGCCAGCAGCTTAAGGGCAGGGGGAACCACAGATACGCAGTATTTT
TRBV24-1	NA	TRBJ1-2	NA	CATSDPPGRVEGGYTF	TGTGCCACCAGTGATCCCCCGGGCAGGGTGGAAGGTGGCTACACCTTC
TRBV7-9	TRBD1	TRBJ1-4	NA	CASSSDRGTNEKLFF	TGTGCCAGCAGCTCGGACAGGGGGACTAATGAAAAACTGTTTTTT
TRBV2	TRBD1	TRBJ2-2	once	CASSDLGTAITGELFF	TGTGCCAGCAGTGACTTAGGGACAGCAATCACCGGGGAGCTGTTTTTT
TRBV5-1	TRBD1	TRBJ2-2	NA	CASGHRDRGPGELFF	TGCGCCAGCGGCCACCGGGACAGGGGTCCCGGGGAGCTGTTTTTT
TRBV4-1	NA	TRBJ1-2	NA	CASSQESTGADGYTF	TGCGCCAGCAGCCAAGAAAGTACAGGTGCCGATGGCTACACCTTC
TRBV2	NA	TRBJ2-2	NA	CASSGGTANTGELFF	TGTGCCAGCAGTGGCGGGACAGCGAACACCGGGGAGCTGTTTTTT
TRBV28	TRBD1	TRBJ1-1	NA	CASSSPGGRNTEAFF	TGTGCCAGCAGTTCCCCAGGGGGAAGGAACACTGAAGCTTTCTTT
TRBV27	NA	TRBJ2-7	NA	CASSTQGAGEQYF	TGTGCCAGCAGTACACAGGGCGCGGGCGAGCAGTACTTC
TRBV6-6	TRBD2	TRBJ2-2	few	CASSPLVRGGFNTGELFF	TGTGCCAGCAGTCCCTTGGTGCGGGGGGGTTTCAACACCGGGGAGCTGTTTTTT